A few counts support the clone carrying this T cell receptor (beta chain). Each CDR3 protein is one row after TCRdb ran MiXCR on the 5' RACE reads. Found here are some 500,000 distinct CDR3 sequences, 14% of them singletons; the top ten hold about 0.97%. This entry is derived from a study of identical twins. V shed 4 bases and J 0 bases; nucleotides not matched to a gene: 6. Looked up from germline, CDR1 is SGHRS and CDR2 is YFSETQ. This CDR3 contains 16 residues. All donors were healthy Caucasians. These same records also appear under a second study, on yellow fever vaccine responses in identical twins.

This rearrangement joins TRBV5-1 to TRBJ2-1, with 8 bases identical to TRBD1. This TCR was recovered from a woman younger than 35 in good health. The sample comprised CD4+ T cells sorted from blood. The CDR3 loop reads CASSTGQAASYNEQFF. CDR3 coding DNA: TGCGCCAGCAGCACGGGACAGGCGGCCTCCTACAATGAGCAGTTCTTC.